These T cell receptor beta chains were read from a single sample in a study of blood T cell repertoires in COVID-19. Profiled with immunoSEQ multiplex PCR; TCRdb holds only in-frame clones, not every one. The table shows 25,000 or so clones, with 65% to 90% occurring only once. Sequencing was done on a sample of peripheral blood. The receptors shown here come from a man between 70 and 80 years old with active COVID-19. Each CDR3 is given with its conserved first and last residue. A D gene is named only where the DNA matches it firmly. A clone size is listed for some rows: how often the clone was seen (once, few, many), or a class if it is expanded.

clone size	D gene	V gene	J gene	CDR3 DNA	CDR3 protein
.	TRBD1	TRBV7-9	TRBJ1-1	TGTGCCAGCAGCCAGGGACAGGGACGGATCACTGAAGCTTTCTTT	CASSQGQGRITEAFF
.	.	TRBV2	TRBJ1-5	TGTGCCAGCAGAAGGGGGGGAACTGAGAATCAGCCCCAGCATTTT	CASRRGGTENQPQHF
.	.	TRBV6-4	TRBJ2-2	TGTGCCAGCAGTGCCACCGGAGGCGGGGAGCTGTTTTTT	CASSATGGGELFF
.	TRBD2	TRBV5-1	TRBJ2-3	TGCGCCAGCAGCACTAGCGGGGCGAGCACAGATACGCAGTATTTT	CASSTSGASTDTQYF
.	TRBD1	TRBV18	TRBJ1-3	TGTGCCAGCTCACCGGACAGGGCTCAAAACACCATATATTTT	CASSPDRAQNTIYF
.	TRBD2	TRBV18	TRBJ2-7	TGTGCCAGCTCGGCGACTAGCGGATCCTACGAGCAGTACTTC	CASSATSGSYEQYF
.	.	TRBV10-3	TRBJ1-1	TGTGCCATCAGCACAGGGTTTGGCACTGAAGCTTTCTTT	CAISTGFGTEAFF
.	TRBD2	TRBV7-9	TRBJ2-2	TGTGCCAGCAGCCCCCCCGGACTAGCCTTTAACACCGGGGAGCTGTTTTTT	CASSPPGLAFNTGELFF
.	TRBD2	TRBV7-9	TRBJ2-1	TGTGCCAGCAGCCCGACTAGCGGGATCTACAATGAGCAGTTCTTC	CASSPTSGIYNEQFF
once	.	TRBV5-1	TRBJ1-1	TGCGCCAGCAGCGCAGATATAAACACTGAAGCTTTCTTT	CASSADINTEAFF
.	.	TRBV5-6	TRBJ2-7	TGTGCCGGCAGCTCTCGAGGGCGTGGCTACGAGCAGTACTTC	CAGSSRGRGYEQYF
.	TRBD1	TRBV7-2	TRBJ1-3	TGTGCCAGCAGTGCAGGGGGCGTAAGAAACACCATATATTTT	CASSAGGVRNTIYF
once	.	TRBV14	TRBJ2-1	TGTGCCAGCAGCGCTCAGACCGGGAACAATGAGCAGTTCTTC	CASSAQTGNNEQFF
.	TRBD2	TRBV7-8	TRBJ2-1	TGTGCCAGCTGGGGGGGCAATGAGCAGTTCTTC	CASWGGNEQFF
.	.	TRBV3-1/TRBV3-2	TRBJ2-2	TGTGCCAGCAGCCAAGATCTAGACACCGGGGAGCTGTTTTTT	CASSQDLDTGELFF
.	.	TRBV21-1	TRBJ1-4	TGTGCCAGCAGCAAAGCGGGGCCGTCGGGTAAACTGTTTTTT	CASSKAGPSGKLFF
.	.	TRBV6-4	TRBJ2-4	TGTGCCAGCAGTGACGCCTCAGGGGAGGGAAACATTCAGTACTTC	CASSDASGEGNIQYF
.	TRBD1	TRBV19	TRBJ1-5	TGTGCCAGTAGTCCGGGCAGGGGGCGAGGTAATAGCAATCAGCCCCAGCATTTT	CASSPGRGRGNSNQPQHF
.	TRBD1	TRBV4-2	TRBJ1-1	TGTGCCAGCAGCCAAGAGCAACAGGGGTCTAACACTGAAGCTTTCTTT	CASSQEQQGSNTEAFF
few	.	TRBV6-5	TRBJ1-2	TGTGCCAGCACGGCCTTGGGCCGGGGCTATGGCTACACCTTC	CASTALGRGYGYTF
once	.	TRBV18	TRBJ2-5	TGTGCCAGCTCACGGGAGAGAGCGAGGGGGGAGACCCAGTACTTC	CASSRERARGETQYF
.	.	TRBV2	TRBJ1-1	TGTGCCAGCAGTGACGACCGGGTGAACACTGAAGCTTTCTTT	CASSDDRVNTEAFF
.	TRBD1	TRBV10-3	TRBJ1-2	TGTGCCATCAGTGGACAGGGGGTCGGCTATGGCTACACCTTC	CAISGQGVGYGYTF